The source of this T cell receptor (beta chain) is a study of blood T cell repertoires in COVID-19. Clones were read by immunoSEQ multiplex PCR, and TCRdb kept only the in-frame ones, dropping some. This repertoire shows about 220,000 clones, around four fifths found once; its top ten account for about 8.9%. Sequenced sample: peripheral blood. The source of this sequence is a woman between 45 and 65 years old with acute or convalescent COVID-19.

The CDR3 region is CASSSDRDGYTF. Here the CDR3 DNA reads TGCGCCAGCAGCTCTGACAGGGATGGCTACACCTTC. The V call is TRBV5-1, the J call TRBJ1-2, with TRBD1 matching 7 bases. The junction had 2 bases not matched to a gene; V was cut back by 3 bases and J by 6 bases. Per germline, CDR1 SGHRS and CDR2 YFSETQ. The CDR3 has 12 amino acids.